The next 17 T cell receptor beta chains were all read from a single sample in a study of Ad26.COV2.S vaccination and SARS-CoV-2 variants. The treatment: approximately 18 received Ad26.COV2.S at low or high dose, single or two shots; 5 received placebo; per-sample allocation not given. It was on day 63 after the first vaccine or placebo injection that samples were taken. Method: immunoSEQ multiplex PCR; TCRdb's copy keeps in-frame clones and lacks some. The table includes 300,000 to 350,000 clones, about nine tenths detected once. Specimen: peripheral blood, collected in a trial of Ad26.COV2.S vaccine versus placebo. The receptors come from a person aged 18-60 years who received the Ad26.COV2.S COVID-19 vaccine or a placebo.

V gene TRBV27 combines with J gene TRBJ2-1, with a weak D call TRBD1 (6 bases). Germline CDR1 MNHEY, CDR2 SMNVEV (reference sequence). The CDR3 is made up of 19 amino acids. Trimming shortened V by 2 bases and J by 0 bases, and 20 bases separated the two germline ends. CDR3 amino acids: CASSLRDFTTGISYNEQFF. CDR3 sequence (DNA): TGTGCCAGCAGTTTACGCGACTTCACTACAGGGATCTCCTACAATGAGCAGTTCTTC.

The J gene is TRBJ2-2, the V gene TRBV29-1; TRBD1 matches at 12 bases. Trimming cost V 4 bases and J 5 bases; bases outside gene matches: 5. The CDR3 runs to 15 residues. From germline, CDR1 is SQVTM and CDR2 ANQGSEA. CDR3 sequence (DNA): TGCAGCGTTGGAAAGGGACAGGGGGCGACCGGGGAGCTGTTTTTT. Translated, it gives CSVGKGQGATGELFF.

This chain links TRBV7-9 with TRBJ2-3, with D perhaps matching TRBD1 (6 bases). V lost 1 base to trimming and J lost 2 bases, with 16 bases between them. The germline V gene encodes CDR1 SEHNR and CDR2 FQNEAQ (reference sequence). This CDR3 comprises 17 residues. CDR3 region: CASSLGRYTGNTDTQYF. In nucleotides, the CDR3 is TGTGCCAGCAGCTTAGGAAGGTACACAGGGAACACAGATACGCAGTATTTT.

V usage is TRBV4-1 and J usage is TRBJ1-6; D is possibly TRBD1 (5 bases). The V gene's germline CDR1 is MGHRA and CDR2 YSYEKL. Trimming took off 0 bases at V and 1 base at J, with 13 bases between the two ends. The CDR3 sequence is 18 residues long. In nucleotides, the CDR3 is TGCGCCAGCAGCCAAGATTGGGAGGGGAGGTCCTATAATTCACCCCTCCACTTT. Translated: CASSQDWEGRSYNSPLHF.

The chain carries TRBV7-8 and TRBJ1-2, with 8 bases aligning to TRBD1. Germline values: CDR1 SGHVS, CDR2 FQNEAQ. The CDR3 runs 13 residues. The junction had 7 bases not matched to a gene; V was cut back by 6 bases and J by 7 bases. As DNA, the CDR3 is TGTGCCAGCAGGTCCGGACAGGGTGGTGGCTACACCTTC. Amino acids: CASRSGQGGGYTF.

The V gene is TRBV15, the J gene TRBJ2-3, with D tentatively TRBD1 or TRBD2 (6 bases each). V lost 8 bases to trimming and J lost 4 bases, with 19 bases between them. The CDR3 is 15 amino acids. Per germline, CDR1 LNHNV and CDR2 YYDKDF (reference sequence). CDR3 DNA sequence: TGTGCCACCTCGGAGGGGGTCGATAACTCAGATACGCAGTATTTT. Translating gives CATSEGVDNSDTQYF.

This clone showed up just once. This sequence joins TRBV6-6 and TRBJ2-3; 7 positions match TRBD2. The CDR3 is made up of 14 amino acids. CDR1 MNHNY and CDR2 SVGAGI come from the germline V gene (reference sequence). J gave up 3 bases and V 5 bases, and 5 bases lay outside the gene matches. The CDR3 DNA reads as TGTGCCAGCAGTCGATCTAGCGGAACAGATACGCAGTATTTT. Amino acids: CASSRSSGTDTQYF.

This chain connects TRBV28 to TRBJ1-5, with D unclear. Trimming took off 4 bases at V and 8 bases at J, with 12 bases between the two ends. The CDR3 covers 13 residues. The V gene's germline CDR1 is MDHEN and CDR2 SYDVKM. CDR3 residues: CASSYPGWEPQHF. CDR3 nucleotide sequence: TGTGCCAGCAGTTATCCGGGGTGGGAGCCCCAGCATTTT.

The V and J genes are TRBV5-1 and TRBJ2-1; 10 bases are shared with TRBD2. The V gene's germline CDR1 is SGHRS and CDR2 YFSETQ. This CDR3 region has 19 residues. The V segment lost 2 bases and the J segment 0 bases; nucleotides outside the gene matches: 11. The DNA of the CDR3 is TGCGCCAGCAGCTTTTGGGGACTAGCGTATAGGAGCTCCTACAATGAGCAGTTCTTC. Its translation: CASSFWGLAYRSSYNEQFF.

CDR3 sequence (DNA): TGTGCCAGCACAGTTGGACAGTCCCCCTATGGCTACACCTTC. Its translation is CASTVGQSPYGYTF. This sequence joins TRBV2 and TRBJ1-2, with D perhaps matching TRBD1 (6 bases). The germline gives CDR1 SNHLY, CDR2 FYNNEI. V was trimmed by 7 bases and J by 4 bases, leaving 16 bases between them. The length of the CDR3 is 14 residues.

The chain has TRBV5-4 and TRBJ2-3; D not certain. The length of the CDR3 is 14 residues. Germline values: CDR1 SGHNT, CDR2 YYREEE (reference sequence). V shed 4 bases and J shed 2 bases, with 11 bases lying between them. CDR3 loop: CASSPGAPTDTQYF. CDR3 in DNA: TGTGCCAGCAGCCCCGGAGCCCCCACAGATACGCAGTATTTT. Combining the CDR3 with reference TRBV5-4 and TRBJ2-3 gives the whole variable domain ETGVTQSPTHLIKTRGQQVTLRCSSQSGHNTVSWYQQALGQGPQFIFQYYREEENGRGNFPPRFSGLQFPNYSSELNVNALELDDSALYLCASSPGAPTDTQYFGPGTRLTVL.

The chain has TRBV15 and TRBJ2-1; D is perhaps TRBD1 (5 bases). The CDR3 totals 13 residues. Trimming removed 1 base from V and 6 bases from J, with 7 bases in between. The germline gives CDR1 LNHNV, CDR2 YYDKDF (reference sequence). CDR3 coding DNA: TGTGCCACCAGCAGAGCCGACAGCAATGAGCAGTTCTTC. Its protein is CATSRADSNEQFF.

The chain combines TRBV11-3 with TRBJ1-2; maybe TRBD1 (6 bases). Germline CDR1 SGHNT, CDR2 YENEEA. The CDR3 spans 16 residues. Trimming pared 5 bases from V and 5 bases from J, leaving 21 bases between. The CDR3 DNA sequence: TGTGCCAGCAGCCCAAGAGGGGGGACGCTTCCTTATGGCTACACCTTC. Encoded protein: CASSPRGGTLPYGYTF.

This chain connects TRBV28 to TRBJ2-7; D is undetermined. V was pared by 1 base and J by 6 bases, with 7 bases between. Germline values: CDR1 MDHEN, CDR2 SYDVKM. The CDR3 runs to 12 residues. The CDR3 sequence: CASSLSSGEQYF. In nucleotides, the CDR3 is TGTGCCAGCAGTTTATCGTCCGGCGAGCAGTACTTC.

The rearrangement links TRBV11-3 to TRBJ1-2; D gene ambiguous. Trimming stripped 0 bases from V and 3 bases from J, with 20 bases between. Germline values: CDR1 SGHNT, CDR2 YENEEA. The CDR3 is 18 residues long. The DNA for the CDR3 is TGTGCCAGCAGCTTAGATAGCCCAACCCGCCCGGCTGACTATGGCTACACCTTC. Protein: CASSLDSPTRPADYGYTF.

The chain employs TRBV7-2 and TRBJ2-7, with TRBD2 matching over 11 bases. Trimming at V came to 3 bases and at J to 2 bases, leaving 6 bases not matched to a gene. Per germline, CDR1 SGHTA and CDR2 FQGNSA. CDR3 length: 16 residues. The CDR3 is CASSFVSGGAAYEQYF. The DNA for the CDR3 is TGTGCCAGCAGCTTCGTTAGCGGGGGGGCCGCCTACGAGCAGTACTTC.

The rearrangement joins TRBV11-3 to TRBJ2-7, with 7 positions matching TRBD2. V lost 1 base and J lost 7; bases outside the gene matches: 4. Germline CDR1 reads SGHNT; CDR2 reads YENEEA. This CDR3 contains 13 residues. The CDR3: CASSLGIGGEQYV. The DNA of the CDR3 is TGTGCCAGCAGCTTAGGTATCGGGGGGGAGCAGTACGTC.